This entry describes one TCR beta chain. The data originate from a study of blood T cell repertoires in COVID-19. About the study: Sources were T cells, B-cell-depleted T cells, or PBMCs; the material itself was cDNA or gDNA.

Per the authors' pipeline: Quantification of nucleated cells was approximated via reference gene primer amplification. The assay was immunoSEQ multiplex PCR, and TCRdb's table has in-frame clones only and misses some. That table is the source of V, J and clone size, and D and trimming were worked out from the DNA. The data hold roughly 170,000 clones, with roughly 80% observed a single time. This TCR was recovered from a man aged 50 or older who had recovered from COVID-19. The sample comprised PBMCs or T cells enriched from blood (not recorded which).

CDR3 sequence: CASSSSAGETQYF. The CDR3, as DNA: TGTGCCAGCAGCTCTTCAGCGGGGGAGACCCAGTACTTC. The genes are TRBV9 and TRBJ2-5, with 7 positions matching TRBD2. This CDR3 comprises 13 residues. The germline CDR1 and CDR2 sequences are SGDLS and YYNGEE. Losses at the gene ends were 4 bases for V and 5 bases for J; bases not matched to a gene: 5.